This T cell receptor (beta chain) derives from a study of blood T cell repertoires in COVID-19. Only in-frame clones appear in the TCRdb table, and some are missing; sequencing was by immunoSEQ multiplex PCR. Of approximately 500,000 clones in the sample, approximately 90% are singletons; the top ten hold roughly 1.9%. Germline trimming cut 3 bases from V and 3 bases from J; bases unmatched to any gene: 6. The CDR3 has 15 amino acids. CDR1 DFQATT and CDR2 SNEGSKA come from the germline V gene (reference sequence). In terms of age and location, participants ranged from roughly 18 to 95 years and lived in fewer than 30 US areas. Cohort assignment relied on participant-reported clinical history.

The chain joins TRBV20-1 to TRBJ2-7; 12 bases agree with TRBD2. The sample was PBMCs or T cells enriched from blood (not recorded which). The TCR sequence derives from a woman in her thirties or forties who had recovered from COVID-19. The CDR3 reads CSASPTSGSIYEQYF. The CDR3 DNA reads as TGCAGTGCTAGTCCGACTAGCGGGAGCATCTACGAGCAGTACTTC.